The rows below give T cell receptor beta chains drawn from one sample of a study of shared clonotypes between healthy human individuals. TCRdb's table, derived via immunoSEQ multiplex PCR, lists solely in-frame clones and lacks some. This table holds some 240,000 clones, 50% to 75% found once. The specimen was memory CD4+ T cells sorted from blood. These TCRs come from a man aged 30 to 45 in good health. Each CDR3 is given with its conserved first and last residue. Fields, in order: D gene, V gene, J gene, clone size, CDR3 DNA, CDR3 protein. D genes are given only for firm matches. Clone size is not always given. Where it is, it says once, few, many or a class for expanded clones.

>-|TRBV28|TRBJ2-7|-
TGTGCCAGCAGTTTGGCGGGGACCTACGAGCAGTACTTC
CASSLAGTYEQYF
>-|TRBV5-3|TRBJ1-5|few
TGTGCCAGAGCCGGACGCAGGGGTAAACAGCCCCAGCATTTT
CARAGRRGKQPQHF
>-|TRBV11-2|TRBJ2-5|few
TGTGCCAGCAGCTTAGATCGGGTTGGGGAGACCCAGTACTTC
CASSLDRVGETQYF
>-|TRBV6-5|TRBJ2-3|few
TGTGCCAGCAGTTACGAGGGCCCTTTCATATCTACGCAGTATTTT
CASSYEGPFISTQYF
>TRBD1|TRBV28|TRBJ2-2|-
TGTGCCAGCAGTTTCCAAGGGACAGTAAACACCGGGGAGCTGTTTTTT
CASSFQGTVNTGELFF
>TRBD2|TRBV5-1|TRBJ2-1|-
TGCGCCAGCAGCTTGATGGCTAGCGGGTACAATGAGCAGTTCTTC
CASSLMASGYNEQFF
>TRBD2|TRBV5-1|TRBJ2-1|-
TGCGCCAGCAGCGTGGGACTAGCGGGAACCAATGAGCAGTTCTTC
CASSVGLAGTNEQFF
>-|TRBV6-1|TRBJ1-5|-
TGTGCCAGCAGTGATCTCCGGAGTTTAAGCAATCAGCCCCAGCATTTT
CASSDLRSLSNQPQHF
>-|TRBV15|TRBJ1-5|once
TGTGCCACCAGCAGAGATCCCTGGCCCACAACAGATCAGCCCCAGCATTTT
CATSRDPWPTTDQPQHF
>TRBD1|TRBV29-1|TRBJ2-3|few
TGCAGCGTTGAGGGTGGCCAGGGGGCAAATACGCAGTATTTT
CSVEGGQGANTQYF
>TRBD2|TRBV7-9|TRBJ2-1|-
TGTGCCAGCAGCTTAGCGGGACTAGCGTACAATGAGCAGTTCTTC
CASSLAGLAYNEQFF
>TRBD2|TRBV5-1|TRBJ2-6|-
TGCGCCAGCAGCCCGGCTGGCGGGAGGGCCTCTGGGGCCAACGTCCTGACTTTC
CASSPAGGRASGANVLTF
>TRBD1|TRBV15|TRBJ2-1|-
TGTGCCACCAGCAGATTCCGGGACAGGGGAGAGAATGAGCAGTTCTTC
CATSRFRDRGENEQFF
>-|TRBV2|TRBJ1-1|-
TGTGCCAGCAGTGAGGAGGCCAGGGGGAACACTGAAGCTTTCTTT
CASSEEARGNTEAFF
>-|TRBV15|TRBJ2-1|-
TGTGCCACCAAATGGGGTGGCGGATGGAATTACAATGAGCAGTTCTTC
CATKWGGGWNYNEQFF
>-|TRBV7-9|TRBJ1-1|-
TGTGCCAGCAGCTCGACTCGGGGCCTGCCCACTGAAGCTTTCTTT
CASSSTRGLPTEAFF
>-|TRBV7-9|TRBJ2-2|-
TGTGCCAGCAGCTTTAGGACGGAAAGAGGCACCGGGGAGCTGTTTTTT
CASSFRTERGTGELFF
>-|TRBV10-1|TRBJ2-2|-
TGCGCCAGCAGTGAGTCGGCCGCGAGAGGGGAGCTGTTTTTT
CASSESAARGELFF
>-|TRBV7-9|TRBJ2-5|-
TGTGCCAGCAGAGCGGTAAGGTCGGAGACCCAGTACTTC
CASRAVRSETQYF
>-|TRBV11-3|TRBJ1-1|once
TGTGCCAGCAGCTTTAACACGGGACTCGACCGGAACACTGAAGCTTTCTTT
CASSFNTGLDRNTEAFF
>-|TRBV7-2|TRBJ2-1|-
TGTGCCAGCAGCTTAGAGGACAGCTCCTACAATGAGCAGTTCTTC
CASSLEDSSYNEQFF
>TRBD1|TRBV19|TRBJ1-2|-
TGTGCCAGTAGTCCCAAGGGACAGACAAATGGCTACACCTTC
CASSPKGQTNGYTF
>-|TRBV7-9|TRBJ1-1|few
TGTGCCAGCACCATCCAGGACTTTGAAGCTTTCTTT
CASTIQDFEAFF
>-|TRBV5-1|TRBJ2-3|few
TGCGCCAGCGGCTCGGGGGCAGGCGATACGCAGTATTTT
CASGSGAGDTQYF
>-|TRBV5-1|TRBJ2-5|-
TGCGCCAGCAGCTTAGCGGACGAACCCCAAGAGACCCAGTACTTC
CASSLADEPQETQYF
>TRBD1|TRBV4-3|TRBJ2-3|once
TGCGCCAGCAGCCAGAGAGGACAGGCTTACACAGATACGCAGTATTTT
CASSQRGQAYTDTQYF
>-|TRBV4-1|TRBJ1-1|few
TGCGCCAGCAGCCAATTTCGGTTAGTATCGTCATCCGGAGCTTTCTTT
CASSQFRLVSSSGAFF
>TRBD2|TRBV5-1|TRBJ2-7|-
TGCGCCAGCAGCTTACTGAGCGGGGAGTACTACGAGCAGTACTTC
CASSLLSGEYYEQYF
>-|TRBV5-1|TRBJ2-1|few
TGCGCCAGCAGCTTTAATGGCGGGATGAATGAGCAGTTCTTC
CASSFNGGMNEQFF
>-|TRBV28|TRBJ1-1|-
TGTGCCAGCAGCGTCCCCACTGAAGCTTTCTTT
CASSVPTEAFF
>-|TRBV27|TRBJ2-3|-
TGTGCCAGCAGGAAAGAGAGCACAGATACGCAGTATTTT
CASRKESTDTQYF
>-|TRBV2|TRBJ2-1|-
TGTGCCAGCAGTGAGCTGGATGAGCAGTTCTTC
CASSELDEQFF
>TRBD2|TRBV5-6|TRBJ2-1|-
TGTGCCAGCAGCTCCGAAACTGGTAGCGGGAGGGGTATTGAGCAGTTCTTC
CASSSETGSGRGIEQFF
>-|TRBV4-2|TRBJ2-3|-
TGTGCCAGCAGCCCCACCCTAATTGTCACAGATACGCAGTATTTT
CASSPTLIVTDTQYF
>TRBD1|TRBV7-9|TRBJ2-3|-
TGTGCCAGCAGCTCCTCCCGGGACAGCCCCACAGATACGCAGTATTTT
CASSSSRDSPTDTQYF
>TRBD2|TRBV9|TRBJ2-1|-
TGTGCCAGCAGCGAGGGACTAGCGGGAGGGTATGAGCAGTTCTTC
CASSEGLAGGYEQFF
>-|TRBV11-3|TRBJ2-5|-
TGTGCCAGCAGCTTGACATTTGGAGAGACCCAGTACTTC
CASSLTFGETQYF
>-|TRBV19|TRBJ2-3|-
TGTGCCAGTAGTATAGCGCCAGGCACAGATACGCAGTATTTT
CASSIAPGTDTQYF
>TRBD1|TRBV5-1|TRBJ2-7|-
TGCGCCAGCAGCTTGGCCCCGACAGGGATATCCTACGAGCAGTACTTC
CASSLAPTGISYEQYF
>-|TRBV18|TRBJ1-4|-
TGTGCCAGCTCACCTGGGGAAGAAAAACTGTTTTTT
CASSPGEEKLFF
>-|TRBV20-1|TRBJ1-2|-
TGCAGTGCTATAGCGCAGCCGGGCTACACCTTC
CSAIAQPGYTF
>-|TRBV28|TRBJ2-2|-
TGTGCCAGCAGCCCTCAGCCGACGAACACCGGGGAGCTGTTTTTT
CASSPQPTNTGELFF